Below, one T cell receptor beta chain is given with its context. CDR1 and CDR2 from the germline V gene are SGHNT and YENEEA. The CDR3 totals 15 residues. Trimming took 5 bases from V and 6 from J, leaving 19 bases between them. Using immunoSEQ multiplex PCR, the repertoire was profiled, and TCRdb retains in-frame clones only, with some absent. This sample has 65,000 to 80,000 clones; about 78% occur once, and the top ten carry 5% to 6.5%. This sample was taken from a study of PD-1 blockade in mismatch repair-deficient tumors. This clonotype was obtained from an adult with mismatch repair-deficient cancer. The V and J genes are TRBV11-3 and TRBJ1-1; a weak D match, TRBD1 (5 bases). Sequencing used peripheral blood, obtained 2 weeks after starting pembrolizumab. The CDR3 sequence is CASSQAPGVGAEAFF. CDR3 sequence (DNA): TGTGCCAGCAGCCAGGCACCGGGGGTCGGCGCTGAAGCTTTCTTT.